This entry concerns a single TCR beta chain. The data derive from a study of T cell changes during pregnancy in multiple sclerosis. V trimming: 6 bases; J trimming: 5 bases; junction bases outside the gene matches: 11. The CDR3 runs to 15 residues. Germline V lookup: CDR1 MNHEY, CDR2 SMNVEV (reference sequence). Sequencing was performed with immunoSEQ multiplex PCR; in TCRdb, only in-frame clones are kept and a portion is missing. The sample has 45,000 to 60,000 clones, roughly 92% seen once; the top ten hold under 0.85%. This receptor was obtained from a female donor with multiple sclerosis, enrolled in a pregnancy study. The material was CD4+ T cells from peripheral blood mononuclear cells, obtained in the third trimester of pregnancy. The chain recombines TRBV27 with TRBJ2-7, with TRBD2 identical over 9 bases. CDR3 protein: CASRRARLAVHEQYF. Here the CDR3 DNA reads TGTGCCAGCAGGCGAGCCCGACTAGCGGTCCACGAGCAGTACTTC.